The present T cell receptor beta chain was sequenced within a study of STAT5B mutations in CD4+ large granular lymphocyte leukemia (dated by TCRdb to between 2020 and 2023). Regarding the complete study: Among the healthy controls, the CDR3 'QG' motif was associated with a particular HLA allele. Flow cytometry on FACSCanto II or FACSVerse confirmed that purified fractions exceeded 95% purity among lymphocytes. The study compared the TCRbeta repertoires of patients with CD4+ T-cell large granular lymphocyte leukemia against those of healthy blood donors. The paper as a whole reports these results and caveats: Enrichment of TRBV06-family usage was observed among the top patient clones (8/27) relative to healthy controls (2/35). Greater clonality appeared to be present in CD4-sorted patient repertoires than in healthy CD4+ repertoires, and the difference was retained after the putative leukemic clones were removed. Main leukemic clonotypes were private to each patient, although 25% to 30% appeared at low frequency in other patients' non-leukemic repertoires. Data were not HLA-matched; higher clonality in CD4+ versus CD8+ T-LGLL could reflect the relatively small sample size.

Healthy controls were roughly 40 blood donors whose buffy coats came from the Finnish Red Cross blood service. All TCR-sequenced material derived from peripheral blood: patient blood samples and healthy donor buffy coats. Peripheral blood mononuclear cells were isolated by Ficoll-Hypaque gradient centrifugation. CD4+ cells were purified magnetically from the buffy coats of healthy controls. The Gentra Puregene Cell and Tissue kit was used for genomic DNA extraction, and quantification was performed on a Qubit 2.0 fluorometer. As regards this clone: Its antigen target is currently unknown. No qualities accompany the bases; no much larger clone lies one base away.

The immunoSEQ assay at survey resolution was used to sequence TCRbeta rearrangements from genomic DNA. On the study's bioinformatics: A lowest detectable productive clonotype frequency of 2.59 x 10-5 was observed in the TCR sequencing data. Only productive TCRbeta rearrangements, defined as complete and in-frame sequences, were included in the analyses. Sample clonality was computed as Simpson clonality in the immunoSEQ Analyzer version 3.0. Clones were categorized by frequency as very rare, small, medium, large (1-20%) or hyperexpanded (>20%). Generation probabilities were estimated with OLGA 1.2.3, V-gene circos plots were made with VDJtools, specificities were searched in VDJdb, and CDR3 motifs were identified with GLIPH. The source is immuneACCESS, and TCRdb retained only in-frame sequences with V and J called. Part of the clones is not carried over; for the studies checked, unresolved V genes explain less than half of this, and the remainder is unexplained. V, J and clone size derive from that table, while D and trimming were established from the DNA sequence. The sample profile shows fewer than 40,000 clones; around two thirds of them were found once. The ten largest account for approximately 0.45% of the sample.

The V end loses 5 bases and the J end loses 5 bases, and a stretch of 18 bases separates them. Its CDR3 holds 15 amino acids, cysteine through phenylalanine. CDR3 DNA is the only sequence kept; it has 45 bases, read in frame from the first base. The germline V gene specifies SGHAT as CDR1 and FQNNGV as CDR2. Material for sequencing was CD4+ T cells from blood buffy coats. The receptor was isolated from a human donor in good health. The rearranged segments are TRBV11-2 and TRBJ1-1; the D gene remains uncertain. The sequence in DNA is TGTGCCAGCAGCCATGGGATCCGAGGCGAAACTGAAGCTTTCTTT. It codes for CASSHGIRGETEAFF.